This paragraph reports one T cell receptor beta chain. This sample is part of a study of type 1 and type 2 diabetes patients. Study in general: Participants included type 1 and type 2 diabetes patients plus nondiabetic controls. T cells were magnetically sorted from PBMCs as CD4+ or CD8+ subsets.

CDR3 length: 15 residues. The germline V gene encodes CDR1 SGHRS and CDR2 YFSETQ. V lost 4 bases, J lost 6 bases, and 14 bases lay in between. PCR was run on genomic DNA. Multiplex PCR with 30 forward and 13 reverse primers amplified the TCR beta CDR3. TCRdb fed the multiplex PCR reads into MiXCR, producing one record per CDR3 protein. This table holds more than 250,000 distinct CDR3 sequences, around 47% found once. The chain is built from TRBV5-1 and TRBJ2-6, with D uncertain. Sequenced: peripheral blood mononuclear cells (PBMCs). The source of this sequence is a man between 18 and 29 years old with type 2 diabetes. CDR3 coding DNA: TGCGCCAGCAGCGCCACGGATGCCCCGGCCAACGTCCTGACTTTC. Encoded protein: CASSATDAPANVLTF.